The TCR beta chain described here comes from a study of blood T cell repertoires in COVID-19 (dated by TCRdb to 2020 to 2022). Concerning the study at large: Collaborator samples came from the United States, Italy and Spain and covered acute and convalescent phases of COVID-19. The prospective study material was composed of cDNA or gDNA derived from T cells, B-cell-depleted T cells, or PBMCs. Deeply sampled blood TCRbeta repertoires from subjects exposed to, actively infected with, or recovered from COVID-19 were included in the dataset. A freely available public database, intended as a resource for researchers studying the immune response to SARS-CoV-2, is where the repertoires were released. The samples were drawn from the first 160 participants of the ongoing ImmuneRACE study and from 1,254 subjects provided by 6 global collaborators. Sample metadata almost always included a de-identified subject ID, COVID-19 status, age in years and sex. Where available, HLA class I and class II types were taken from metadata supplied by the sample provider and were not determined by assay-based typing.

As to this clone: Its antigen specificity is not known. Base quality data are lacking; no much larger clone is found one base away.

Each collaborating institution followed its own protocols to collect whole blood in K2EDTA tubes. Collaborator samples were shipped for TCRbeta analysis as frozen whole blood, isolated PBMCs, or DNA extracted from either sample type. Trimming costs V 0 bases and J 6 bases, and their ends lie 15 bases apart. Spanning cysteine to phenylalanine, the CDR3 consists of 15 amino acids. Of the read, only the CDR3 DNA is kept; its 45 bases are in frame from base 1. As encoded in the germline V gene, CDR1 is SGHRS while CDR2 is YFSETQ. Paper-wide results and their limitations: Clinical and demographic metadata were provided uncurated, with the amount varying by source and participant.

TCRbeta CDR3 regions were amplified from genomic DNA by means of the immunoSEQ Assay, a bias-controlled multiplex PCR. Regarding the original processing steps: The number of nucleated cells in each sample was estimated by amplification of reference gene primers within the assay. Sequence reads were collapsed and filtered to measure the absolute abundance of every unique TCRbeta CDR3 rearrangement. Productive Simpson clonality was computed per sample as the square root of Simpson's diversity index over productive rearrangements. The immuneACCESS repertoire file appears here via TCRdb, limited to in-frame rearrangements. These files lack a portion of the clones; in checked studies, under half of the deficit traces to unresolved V genes, and the cause of the others is not known. Clonal size and the V and J genes are those of that table, whereas D and trimming came from the DNA. The sample data list around 100,000 clones, and 70% to 80% of these were observed just once. Jointly, the top ten make up roughly an eighth of the sample.

The rearrangement joined TRBV5-1 to TRBJ1-1; TRBD1 is a weak D gene call, 5 bases matching. The origin of this receptor is a woman aged 70-85 years with acute or convalescent COVID-19. The specimen was peripheral blood. The DNA reads TGCGCCAGCAGCTTGGAACGGGGGGTTAGGCCTGAAGCTTTCTTT. This sequence encodes CASSLERGVRPEAFF.